This T cell receptor beta chain was recorded in a study of T cell repertoires in ileal Crohn's disease. The CDR3 consists of 15 residues. Germline assignment: CDR1 LNHNV and CDR2 YYDKDF (reference sequence). J was trimmed by 6 bases and V by 1 base; bases with no gene match: 5. Profiled with immunoSEQ multiplex PCR; TCRdb holds only in-frame clones, not every one. Of thousands of clones listed, approximately 96% are singletons. Regarding this clone: What it binds is unknown.

Study-wide points: Sorted CD8 T cells held more high-frequency clones than CD4. Active smokers at surgery had more clonal expansions than non-smokers.

The clonotype originates from an adult with Crohn's disease. Sequencing used ileal tissue. V is TRBV15 and J is TRBJ1-4; 7 bases fit TRBD1. The CDR3 sequence: CATSRAQGLDEKLFF. The CDR3 DNA reads TGTGCCACCAGCAGAGCACAGGGGTTGGATGAAAAACTGTTTTTT.